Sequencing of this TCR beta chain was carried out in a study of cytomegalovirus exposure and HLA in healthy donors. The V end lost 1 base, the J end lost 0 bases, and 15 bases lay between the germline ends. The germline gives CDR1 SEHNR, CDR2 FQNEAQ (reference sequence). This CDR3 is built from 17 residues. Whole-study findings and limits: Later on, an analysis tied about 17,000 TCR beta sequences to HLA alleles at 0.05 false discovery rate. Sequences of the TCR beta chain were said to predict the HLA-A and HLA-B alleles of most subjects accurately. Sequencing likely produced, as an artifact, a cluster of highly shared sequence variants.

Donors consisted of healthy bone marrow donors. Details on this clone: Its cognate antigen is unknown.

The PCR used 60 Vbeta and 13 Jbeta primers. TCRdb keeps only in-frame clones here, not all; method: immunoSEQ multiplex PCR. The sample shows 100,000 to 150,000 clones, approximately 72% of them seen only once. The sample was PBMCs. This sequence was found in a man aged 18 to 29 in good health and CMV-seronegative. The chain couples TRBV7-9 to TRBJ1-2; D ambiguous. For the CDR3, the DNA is TGTGCCAGCAGCTTAGATGTGAGATCAGGTACTAACTATGGCTACACCTTC. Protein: CASSLDVRSGTNYGYTF.